This T cell receptor beta chain was captured in a study of blood T cell repertoires in COVID-19. Study details: Researchers got acute and convalescent COVID-19 samples from the United States, Italy and Spain. T cells, B-cell-depleted T cells, or PBMCs provided the cDNA or gDNA that served as material.

In the original workflow: The authors estimated nucleated cell counts from reference gene primer amplification. The data were produced by immunoSEQ multiplex PCR, yet TCRdb's version contains in-frame clones alone and is incomplete. V and J calls and clone size are as listed in that table; D and trimming were resolved from the DNA. Of 250,000 to 300,000 clones listed, approximately 89% are singletons. CDR3 size: 13 residues. From germline, CDR1 is KGHSH and CDR2 LQKENI. V lost 3 bases, J lost 4 bases, and 2 bases stayed unmatched. The J gene is TRBJ1-1, the V gene TRBV18; 7 bases are shared with TRBD1. The sample was peripheral blood. This TCR came from a woman in her sixties with acute or convalescent COVID-19. The CDR3 sequence is CASSPDRFTEAFF. CDR3 nucleotides: TGTGCCAGCTCACCGGACAGGTTCACTGAAGCTTTCTTT.